A single TCR beta chain is shown here with its context. Its antigen is unknown. These data are taken from a study of T cell responses to AZD1222 COVID-19 vaccine. The study's findings and limits: With dominance at 160-218 and 743-854, vaccine-associated CD4 TCRs spanned spike. The number of AZD1222 recipients seropositive at baseline was only five or six. Clonal diversity may have been underestimated in mostly white British donors. In all cases, repertoires were sampled only after the peak T cell response.

Generated by immunoSEQ multiplex PCR, the TCRdb table keeps only in-frame clones and is missing some. Among around 190,000 clones listed, about 90% were seen once. The CDR3 spans 16 residues. Germline lookup yields CDR1 SEHNR and CDR2 FQNEAQ (reference sequence). V dropped 4 bases and J dropped 4; count of bases not matched to a gene: 8. Specimen: peripheral blood, collected on day 0 of AZD1222 vaccination. The gene calls are TRBV7-9 and TRBJ2-3, with TRBD2 matching over 10 bases. The receptor was isolated from an adult in good health. The CDR3 DNA is TGTGCCAGCAGCTATCAGGCGGGGACTAGCGCAGATACGCAGTATTTT. Translated: CASSYQAGTSADTQYF. Looking up the rest from reference TRBV7-9 and TRBJ2-3 gives the full variable domain: DTGVSQNPRHKITKRGQNVTFRCDPISEHNRLYWYRQTLGQGPEFLTYFQNEAQLEKSRLLSDRFSAERPKGSFSTLEIQRTEQGDSAMYLCASSYQAGTSADTQYFGPGTRLTVL.